Listed below are T cell receptor beta chains from one sample, sequenced in a study of neurological immune-mediated disorders. TCRdb independently ran MiXCR on the 5' RACE reads; one entry per CDR3 protein. The repertoire holds about 66,000 distinct CDR3 sequences, with 4.5% as singletons. Specimen: PBMCs. The receptors derive from a man under 40 with multiple sclerosis. Each CDR3 is given with its conserved first and last residue. Each record gives: J gene, D gene, V gene, clone size, CDR3 DNA, CDR3 protein. D genes are given only for firm matches. Clone size is not always given. Where it is, it says once, few, many or a class for expanded clones.

j_gene: TRBJ2-1; d_gene: .; v_gene: TRBV20-1; abundance: .; CDR3nt: TGCAGTGCATATCCAGGGGTTTACAATGAGCAGTTCTTC; CDR3aa: CSAYPGVYNEQFF
j_gene: TRBJ1-5; d_gene: .; v_gene: TRBV6-1; abundance: .; CDR3nt: TGTGCCAGCAGTGAAGAATGGGGAGGCTCCCAGCATTTT; CDR3aa: CASSEEWGGSQHF
j_gene: TRBJ2-7; d_gene: .; v_gene: TRBV4-1; abundance: many; CDR3nt: TGCGCCAGCAGCCAAGATTGGGCGTCGGTCTACGAGCAGTACTTC; CDR3aa: CASSQDWASVYEQYF
j_gene: TRBJ1-1; d_gene: .; v_gene: TRBV7-2; abundance: many; CDR3nt: TGTGCCAGCAGCTTAGGTTTAGGCACTGAAGCTTTCTTT; CDR3aa: CASSLGLGTEAFF
j_gene: TRBJ2-3; d_gene: TRBD2; v_gene: TRBV6-5; abundance: many; CDR3nt: TGTGCCAGCAGTTACCTGGGTAGCGGGGGCCTTCCCGGGGATACGCAGTATTTT; CDR3aa: CASSYLGSGGLPGDTQYF
j_gene: TRBJ2-5; d_gene: .; v_gene: TRBV20-1; abundance: many; CDR3nt: TGCAGTGCTAGTAGCCGGGGCCAAGAGACCCAGTACTTC; CDR3aa: CSASSRGQETQYF
j_gene: TRBJ1-2; d_gene: .; v_gene: TRBV4-1; abundance: .; CDR3nt: TGCGCCAGCAGCCAATACGGGGGCCGGGGCTACACCTTC; CDR3aa: CASSQYGGRGYTF
j_gene: TRBJ1-2; d_gene: .; v_gene: TRBV29-1; abundance: .; CDR3nt: TGCAGCGACGACAGCGGCTATGGCTACACCTTC; CDR3aa: CSDDSGYGYTF
j_gene: TRBJ1-1; d_gene: .; v_gene: TRBV5-1; abundance: many; CDR3nt: TGCGCCAGCAGCTTAAGGGGTCCGAACACTGAAGCTTTCTTT; CDR3aa: CASSLRGPNTEAFF
j_gene: TRBJ1-4; d_gene: .; v_gene: TRBV3-1; abundance: many; CDR3nt: TGTGCCAGCAGCTGGGGGGAAAAACTGTTTTTT; CDR3aa: CASSWGEKLFF
j_gene: TRBJ1-3; d_gene: .; v_gene: TRBV3-1; abundance: many; CDR3nt: TGTGCCAGCAGCCAAGATCGCAGGGTTGGAAACACCATATATTTT; CDR3aa: CASSQDRRVGNTIYF
j_gene: TRBJ2-2; d_gene: TRBD2; v_gene: TRBV28; abundance: many; CDR3nt: TGTGCCAGCAGGACCCCCCGGGGGGTGAACACCGGGGAGCTGTTTTTT; CDR3aa: CASRTPRGVNTGELFF
j_gene: TRBJ1-2; d_gene: .; v_gene: TRBV5-5; abundance: .; CDR3nt: TGTGCCAGCAGCTTCGGCGACCTTTATTACTATGGCTACACCTTC; CDR3aa: CASSFGDLYYYGYTF
j_gene: TRBJ1-2; d_gene: .; v_gene: TRBV7-9; abundance: many; CDR3nt: TGTGCCAGCAGCCAGGGGTTGGGCTATGGCTACACCTTC; CDR3aa: CASSQGLGYGYTF
j_gene: TRBJ1-2; d_gene: .; v_gene: TRBV5-1; abundance: many; CDR3nt: TGCGCCAGCAGCTTAAGTAACAGAAAGGAAGATGGCTACACCTTC; CDR3aa: CASSLSNRKEDGYTF
j_gene: TRBJ1-5; d_gene: .; v_gene: TRBV5-1; abundance: many; CDR3nt: TGCGCCAGCAGCTTGGGGCAGGGAGAGCCCCAGCATTTT; CDR3aa: CASSLGQGEPQHF
j_gene: TRBJ1-2; d_gene: .; v_gene: TRBV5-1; abundance: many; CDR3nt: TGCGCCAGCAGCAATTCCAAGGACAGCCCATATGGCTACACCTTC; CDR3aa: CASSNSKDSPYGYTF
j_gene: TRBJ1-6; d_gene: .; v_gene: TRBV6-2/TRBV6-3; abundance: many; CDR3nt: TGTGCCAGCAGGTACACGTTTTCACCCCTCCACTTT; CDR3aa: CASRYTFSPLHF
j_gene: TRBJ1-4; d_gene: .; v_gene: TRBV5-1; abundance: many; CDR3nt: TGCGCCAGCAGCTTGGAAGGGCAGGGTAATGAAAAACTGTTTTTT; CDR3aa: CASSLEGQGNEKLFF
j_gene: TRBJ2-5; d_gene: TRBD1; v_gene: TRBV25-1; abundance: many; CDR3nt: TGTGCCAGCAGTGACCCTGGGACAGGGTTGGTGACCCAGTACTTC; CDR3aa: CASSDPGTGLVTQYF
j_gene: TRBJ1-5; d_gene: .; v_gene: TRBV12-3/TRBV12-4; abundance: many; CDR3nt: TGTGCCAGCAGTTCAGGATCGGGCAATCAGCCCCAGCATTTT; CDR3aa: CASSSGSGNQPQHF
j_gene: TRBJ1-2; d_gene: .; v_gene: TRBV7-9; abundance: many; CDR3nt: TGTGCCAGCACCCCCCATCCGAGGGCCTATGGCTACACCTTC; CDR3aa: CASTPHPRAYGYTF
j_gene: TRBJ2-2; d_gene: TRBD2; v_gene: TRBV29-1; abundance: many; CDR3nt: TGCAGCGTCCAAGGGCTAGCGGCTGCCGGGGAGCTGTTTTTT; CDR3aa: CSVQGLAAAGELFF
j_gene: TRBJ2-3; d_gene: .; v_gene: TRBV27; abundance: many; CDR3nt: TGTGCCAGCAGCAGACAGGGACTGGGGGATACGCAGTATTTT; CDR3aa: CASSRQGLGDTQYF
j_gene: TRBJ1-1; d_gene: TRBD1; v_gene: TRBV20-1; abundance: many; CDR3nt: TGCAGTGCTAGAGGTGGAATCGGACAGGTGAAGAACACTGAAGCTTTCTTT; CDR3aa: CSARGGIGQVKNTEAFF
j_gene: TRBJ2-3; d_gene: TRBD2; v_gene: TRBV11-2; abundance: .; CDR3nt: TGTGCCAGCAGCTCGACTAGCGGGGGGAGGGTGAGCACAGATACGCAGTATTTT; CDR3aa: CASSSTSGGRVSTDTQYF
j_gene: TRBJ1-5; d_gene: .; v_gene: TRBV12-3/TRBV12-4; abundance: many; CDR3nt: TGTGCCAGCAGGGAGGGGCGGCATCAGCCCCAGCATTTT; CDR3aa: CASREGRHQPQHF
j_gene: TRBJ1-2; d_gene: .; v_gene: TRBV3-1; abundance: many; CDR3nt: TGTGCCAGCAGCCCGGCGGAGCTCCTTGGCTATGGCTACACCTTC; CDR3aa: CASSPAELLGYGYTF
j_gene: TRBJ2-3; d_gene: .; v_gene: TRBV5-1; abundance: many; CDR3nt: TGCGCCAGCAGCTTGGCCCTCACCCAAGGCGGAGTCACAGATACGCAGTATTTT; CDR3aa: CASSLALTQGGVTDTQYF
j_gene: TRBJ2-1; d_gene: .; v_gene: TRBV18; abundance: many; CDR3nt: TGTGCCAGCTCACCAAACAGTAACAATGAGCAGTTCTTC; CDR3aa: CASSPNSNNEQFF
j_gene: TRBJ2-1; d_gene: .; v_gene: TRBV5-1; abundance: many; CDR3nt: TGCGCCAGCAGCCCGGCCAGGGGTAATGAGCAGTTCTTC; CDR3aa: CASSPARGNEQFF